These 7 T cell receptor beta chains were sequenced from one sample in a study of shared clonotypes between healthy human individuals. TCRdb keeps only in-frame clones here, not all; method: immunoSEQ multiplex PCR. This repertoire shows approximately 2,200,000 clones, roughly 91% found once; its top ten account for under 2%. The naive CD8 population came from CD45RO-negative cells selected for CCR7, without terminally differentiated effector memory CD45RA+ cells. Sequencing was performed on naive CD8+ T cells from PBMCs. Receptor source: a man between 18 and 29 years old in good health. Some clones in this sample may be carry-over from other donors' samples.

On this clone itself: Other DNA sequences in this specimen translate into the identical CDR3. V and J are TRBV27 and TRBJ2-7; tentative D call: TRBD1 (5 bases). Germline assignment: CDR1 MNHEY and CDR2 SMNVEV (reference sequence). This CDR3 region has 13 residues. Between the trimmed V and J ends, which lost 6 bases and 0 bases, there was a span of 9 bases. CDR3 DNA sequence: TGTGCCAGCAGAGGGCAGGGCTCCTACGAGCAGTACTTC. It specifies CASRGQGSYEQYF.

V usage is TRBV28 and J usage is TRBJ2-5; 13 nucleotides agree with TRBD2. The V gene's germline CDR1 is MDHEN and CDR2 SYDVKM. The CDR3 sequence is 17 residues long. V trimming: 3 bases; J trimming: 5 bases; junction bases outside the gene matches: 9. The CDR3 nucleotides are TGTGCCAGCAGTTTCGGACTAGCGGGAGCCGTTCGCGAGACCCAGTACTTC. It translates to CASSFGLAGAVRETQYF.

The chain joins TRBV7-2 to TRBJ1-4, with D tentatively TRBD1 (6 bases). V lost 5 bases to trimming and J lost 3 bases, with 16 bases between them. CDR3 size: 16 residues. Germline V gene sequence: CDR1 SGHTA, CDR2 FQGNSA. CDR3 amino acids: CASSPYSGAPNEKLFF. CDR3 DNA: TGTGCCAGCAGCCCCTACTCGGGGGCCCCTAATGAAAAACTGTTTTTT. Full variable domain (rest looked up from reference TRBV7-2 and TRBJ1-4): GAGVSQSPSNKVTEKGKDVELRCDPISGHTALYWYRQSLGQGLEFLIYFQGNSAPDKSGLPSDRFSAERTGGSVSTLTIQRTQQEDSAVYLCASSPYSGAPNEKLFFGSGTQLSVL.

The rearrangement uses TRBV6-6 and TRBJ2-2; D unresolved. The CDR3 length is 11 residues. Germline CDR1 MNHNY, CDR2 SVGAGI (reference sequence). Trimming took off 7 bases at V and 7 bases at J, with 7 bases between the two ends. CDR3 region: CASTAGGELFF. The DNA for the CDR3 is TGTGCCAGCACCGCCGGCGGGGAGCTGTTTTTT.

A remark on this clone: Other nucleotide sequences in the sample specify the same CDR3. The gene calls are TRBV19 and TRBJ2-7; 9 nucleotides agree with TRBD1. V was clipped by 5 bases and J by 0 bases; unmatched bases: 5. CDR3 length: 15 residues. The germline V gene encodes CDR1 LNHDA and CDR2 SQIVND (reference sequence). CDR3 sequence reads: CASSPGTGSSYEQYF. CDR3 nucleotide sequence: TGTGCCAGTAGTCCAGGGACAGGGAGCTCCTACGAGCAGTACTTC.

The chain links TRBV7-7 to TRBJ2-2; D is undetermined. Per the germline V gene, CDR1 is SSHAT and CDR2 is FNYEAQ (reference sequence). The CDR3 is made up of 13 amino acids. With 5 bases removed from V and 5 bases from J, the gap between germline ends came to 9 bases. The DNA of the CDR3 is TGTGCCAGCAGCCATACAAAAACCGGGGAGCTGTTTTTT. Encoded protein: CASSHTKTGELFF.

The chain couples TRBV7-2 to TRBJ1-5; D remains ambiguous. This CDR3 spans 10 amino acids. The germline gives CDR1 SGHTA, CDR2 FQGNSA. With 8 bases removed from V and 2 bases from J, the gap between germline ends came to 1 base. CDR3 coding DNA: TGTGCCAGCGGCAATCAGCCCCAGCATTTT. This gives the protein CASGNQPQHF.